The present entry profiles one T cell receptor (beta chain) with its context. The data stem from a study of a mutant IDH1 vaccine in newly diagnosed glioma. Turning to the study itself: Previous treatment comprised radiotherapy, temozolomide, or both, mostly both.

This sample's time point: baseline, week 1 (first vaccination visit). Treatment reported: pre-vaccination baseline after standard-of-care therapy. Assay used: immunoSEQ multiplex PCR; TCRdb lists only in-frame clones, some missing. The data hold under 65,000 clones, with about 74% observed a single time. This clonotype originated in a woman between 35 and 50 years old with glioma. This material consisted of PBMCs, taken from a glioma patient treated with radiotherapy, temozolomide or both.

The CDR3 nucleotides read TGCGCCAGCAGCCCGATGCCCGGGACATTAAACACTGAAGCTTTCTTT. This encodes CASSPMPGTLNTEAFF. J is TRBJ1-1 and V is TRBV5-1, with D possibly being TRBD1 (6 bases). V gave up 4 bases and J gave up 2 bases, with 18 bases separating them. The CDR3 consists of 16 residues. Germline values: CDR1 SGHRS, CDR2 YFSETQ.